Sequencing of this T cell receptor (beta chain) was carried out in a study of blood T cell repertoires in COVID-19. Study at large: Spain, Italy and the United States supplied samples that represented acute and convalescent COVID-19.

As originally analysed: Using reference gene primer amplification, nucleated cell counts were estimated. Only in-frame clones appear in the TCRdb table, and some are missing; sequencing was by immunoSEQ multiplex PCR. The V and J calls and clone size were taken over from that table, and D and trimming were inferred from the DNA. The table lists approximately 97,000 clones, just over 90% of them singletons. V lost 7 bases and J 2 bases, leaving 12 bases between the germline ends. The CDR3 is made up of 13 amino acids. The V gene's germline CDR1 is MNHNY and CDR2 SVGAGI (reference sequence). V is TRBV6-6 and J is TRBJ2-7, with TRBD2 as a possible D gene (5 bases). This TCR derives from a man in his sixties with acute or convalescent COVID-19. Sequenced input: peripheral blood. The CDR3: CASTEVPTYEQYF. CDR3 in DNA: TGTGCCAGCACGGAGGTACCCACCTACGAGCAGTACTTC.